The sequence of this T cell receptor beta chain was determined in a study of blood T cell repertoires in COVID-19. The overall study: Spain, Italy and the United States supplied samples that represented acute and convalescent COVID-19. PBMCs, B-cell-depleted T cells, or T cells provided the cDNA or gDNA that made up the material.

This clone was found a few times. Authors' methods: The assay estimated nucleated cells by amplifying reference gene primers. Profiled with immunoSEQ multiplex PCR; TCRdb holds only in-frame clones, not every one. The V and J calls and clone size come from that table; D and trimming were worked out from the DNA. There are nearly 85,000 clones in the sample; around 83% occur only once, and around 15% lies in the top ten. The sequenced sample was peripheral blood. This receptor was obtained from a woman aged 55-69 years with acute or convalescent COVID-19.

CDR3: CASSIWGPNEKLFF. DNA of the CDR3: TGTGCCAGTAGTATCTGGGGCCCTAATGAAAAACTGTTTTTT. The V call is TRBV19, the J call TRBJ1-4, with D possibly TRBD1 on 5 matching bases. The V and J ends lost 3 bases and 3 bases respectively, with 8 bases between them. The CDR3 has 14 residues. Germline CDR1 is LNHDA and CDR2 is SQIVND (reference sequence).